This entry lists 18 T cell receptor beta chains sequenced from one sample in a study of identical twins. In TCRdb, the 5' RACE reads were re-called with MiXCR into one record per CDR3 protein. This table has 1,800,000 or so distinct CDR3 sequences, under 35% appearing once. Input material: cord blood. The receptors here all came from a newborn girl in good health.

The chain links TRBV3-1 to TRBJ1-1, with D possibly TRBD1 on 6 matching bases. The germline CDR1 and CDR2 sequences are LGHDT and YNNKEL (reference sequence). V lost 5 bases and J 1 base, leaving 14 bases between the germline ends. The CDR3 is made up of 15 amino acids. CDR3 sequence reads: CASSTRGGPNTEAFF. The CDR3 bases are TGTGCCAGCAGCACGCGGGGGGGCCCGAACACTGAAGCTTTCTTT.

This clonotype was seen only a few times. The chain recombines TRBV7-2 with TRBJ1-6; the D gene is possibly TRBD1 (5 bases). V was cut by 3 bases and J by 6 bases, with 18 bases left in between. The CDR3 length is 17 residues. Per the germline V gene, CDR1 is SGHTA and CDR2 is FQGNSA. The CDR3 protein is CASSFEGWGRVNSPLHF. CDR3 DNA sequence: TGTGCCAGCAGCTTTGAGGGTTGGGGGAGGGTTAATTCACCCCTCCACTTT. The full variable domain, rest sourced from reference TRBV7-2 and TRBJ1-6, is GAGVSQSPSNKVTEKGKDVELRCDPISGHTALYWYRQSLGQGLEFLIYFQGNSAPDKSGLPSDRFSAERTGGSVSTLTIQRTQQEDSAVYLCASSFEGWGRVNSPLHFGNGTRLTVT.

The chain combines TRBV19 with TRBJ2-3, with D unresolved. The length of the CDR3 is 13 residues. Trimming removed 6 bases from V and 3 bases from J, with 10 bases in between. Germline V gives CDR1 LNHDA, CDR2 SQIVND (reference sequence). In nucleotides, the CDR3 is TGTGCCAGTAGAGGGCTTATAACAGATACGCAGTATTTT. Translating gives CASRGLITDTQYF.

V and J are TRBV20-1 and TRBJ1-2, with D maybe TRBD1 (6 bases). V shed 3 bases and J shed 0 bases, with 14 bases lying between them. The germline CDR1 and CDR2 sequences are DFQATT and SNEGSKA (reference sequence). There are 15 residues in the CDR3. This CDR3 is CSASRRTATNYGYTF. The CDR3 DNA reads TGCAGTGCTAGCCGTAGGACAGCCACTAACTATGGCTACACCTTC.

There are a few counts of this clonotype. This rearrangement joins TRBV21-1 to TRBJ1-6. TRBV21-1 is given as a pseudogene. The CDR3 spans 16 residues. The chain's CDR3 is CASSKVVSSYNSPLHF. The CDR3 nucleotides are TGTGCCAGCAGCAAAGTGGTGAGCTCCTATAATTCACCCCTCCACTTT.

On this clonotype itself: Given a much more abundant clone one base away, this may be a read error. The chain carries TRBV24-1 and TRBJ2-3; D may be TRBD2 (6 bases). The germline CDR1 and CDR2 sequences are KGHDR and SFDVKD. This CDR3 has 13 amino acids. CDR3 sequence (DNA): TGTGCCACCAGTGATGCACTAGCAGATGCGCAGTATTTT. It specifies CATSDALADAQYF.

This chain links TRBV29-1 with TRBJ2-7, with 14 bases lining up with TRBD2. The ends lost 6 bases at V and 7 bases at J; junction bases unmatched: 17. There are 17 residues in the CDR3. Germline-derived CDR1 and CDR2 are SQVTM and ANQGSEA. CDR3: CSVGTSGGSSSYNEQYF. The CDR3 DNA sequence: TGCAGCGTGGGGACTAGCGGGGGCTCCAGCTCCTACAATGAGCAGTACTTC.

This clonotype appeared many times. The chain carries TRBV29-1 and TRBJ1-1; D perhaps matches TRBD1 (5 bases). The CDR3 covers 12 residues. V was trimmed by 4 bases and J by 4 bases, leaving 10 bases between them. Germline values: CDR1 SQVTM, CDR2 ANQGSEA. The CDR3 bases are TGCAGCGTTGCGGGGCGAGGCACTGAAGCTTTCTTT. As protein: CSVAGRGTEAFF.

For this clonotype: The junction does not match germline at one end; this may be a read error. This rearrangement joins TRBV10-3 to TRBJ2-1; TRBD2 agrees at 11 bases. Germline V gene data show CDR1 as ENHRY and CDR2 as SYGVKD. This CDR3 contains 18 residues. Written as DNA, the CDR3 is TGTGCCATCAGTGAGTCGTTGACTAGCGGGGTTTCCTACAATGAGCACTTCTTC. Translated, it gives CAISESLTSGVSYNEHFF.

The V gene is TRBV6-6, the J gene TRBJ2-3, with TRBD1 matching 10 bases. The CDR3 is 13 amino acids. With 6 bases clipped from V and 7 bases from J, the junction kept 4 bases outside the gene matches. Germline CDR1 is MNHNY and CDR2 is SVGAGI (reference sequence). DNA for the CDR3: TGTGCCAGCAGGGGGACAGGGGTCAATACGCAGTATTTT. It yields the protein CASRGTGVNTQYF.

Many counts were recorded for this clonotype. The DNA of the CDR3 is TGTGCCAGCAGTGAAGCGCTAGCGGGCTCCTACAATGAGCAGTTCTTC. Translation gives CASSEALAGSYNEQFF. This sequence joins TRBV2 and TRBJ2-1; 8 nucleotides match TRBD2. J gave up 0 bases and V 0 bases, and 1 base lay outside the gene matches. CDR1 and CDR2 (germline): SNHLY, FYNNEI. The CDR3 is made up of 16 amino acids.

The chain couples TRBV6-6 to TRBJ1-6, with a tentative D call TRBD1 (6 bases). V shed 4 bases and J shed 10 bases, with 11 bases lying between them. The CDR3 consists of 13 residues. Germline CDR1 reads MNHNY; CDR2 reads SVGAGI (reference sequence). The DNA of the CDR3 is TGTGCCAGCAGTTTAGGGGGACAATCACCCCTCCACTTT. It codes for CASSLGGQSPLHF.

V gene TRBV11-2 combines with J gene TRBJ2-7, with 10 nucleotides matching TRBD1. V shed 6 bases and J 3 bases; nucleotides not matched to a gene: 8. The germline gives CDR1 SGHAT, CDR2 FQNNGV. CDR3 size: 15 residues. CDR3 amino acids: CASSLRRDRGYEQYF. As DNA, the CDR3 is TGTGCCAGCAGTCTGAGACGGGACAGGGGCTACGAGCAGTACTTC. Full variable domain (remainder filled in from reference TRBV11-2 and TRBJ2-7): EAGVAQSPRYKIIEKRQSVAFWCNPISGHATLYWYQQILGQGPKLLIQFQNNGVVDDSQLPKDRFSAERLKGVDSTLKIQPAKLEDSAVYLCASSLRRDRGYEQYFGPGTRLTVT.

This clonotype was picked up a small number of times. The rearrangement uses TRBV20-1 and TRBJ2-2; D is possibly TRBD1 (5 bases). V lost 1 base, J lost 3 bases, and 9 bases lay in between. The CDR3 loop spans 14 amino acids. Looked up from germline, CDR1 is DFQATT and CDR2 is SNEGSKA (reference sequence). The DNA of the CDR3 is TGCAGTGCTAGAGGGACACCATACACCGGGGAGCTGTTTTTT. Its protein is CSARGTPYTGELFF.

The chain recombines TRBV2 with TRBJ1-1, with D unresolved. Trimming removed 5 bases from V and 1 base from J, with 14 bases in between. The length of the CDR3 is 15 residues. The germline gives CDR1 SNHLY, CDR2 FYNNEI. The CDR3 region is CASSSQGLGNTEAFF. CDR3 nucleotides: TGTGCCAGCAGTTCTCAAGGGTTGGGGAACACTGAAGCTTTCTTT.

This clonotype was picked up many times. The V gene is TRBV12-3 or TRBV12-4, the J gene TRBJ1-5; D is uncertain. V gave up 3 bases and J gave up 3 bases, with 6 bases separating them. The CDR3 is made up of 13 amino acids. The CDR3 bases are TGTGCCAGCAGTTTTAGTCACAATCAGCCCCAGCATTTT. It translates to CASSFSHNQPQHF.

V is TRBV27 and J is TRBJ1-4, with D possibly matching TRBD1 (6 bases). Trimming removed 5 bases at V and 4 bases at J, with 17 bases between. This CDR3 has 16 amino acids. The germline V gene has CDR1 MNHEY and CDR2 SMNVEV (reference sequence). Written as DNA, the CDR3 is TGTGCCAGCAGTATTCACAGGGACCAGAATAATGAAAAACTGTTTTTT. Translating gives CASSIHRDQNNEKLFF. Drawing the rest from reference TRBV27 and TRBJ1-4, the complete variable domain is EAQVTQNPRYLITVTGKKLTVTCSQNMNHEYMSWYRQDPGLGLRQIYYSMNVEVTDKGDVPEGYKVSRKEKRNFPLILESPSPNQTSLYFCASSIHRDQNNEKLFFGSGTQLSVL.

This sequence joins TRBV6-2 or TRBV6-3 and TRBJ2-7; the D is unclear. This CDR3 has 16 amino acids. CDR1 and CDR2 (germline): MNHEY, SVGEGT. The germline V and J ends were trimmed by 0 bases and 3 bases, with 15 bases remaining between them. The CDR3 sequence: CASSYSWAFSGYEQYF. The CDR3 DNA reads as TGTGCCAGCAGTTACTCATGGGCCTTCTCGGGCTACGAGCAGTACTTC.